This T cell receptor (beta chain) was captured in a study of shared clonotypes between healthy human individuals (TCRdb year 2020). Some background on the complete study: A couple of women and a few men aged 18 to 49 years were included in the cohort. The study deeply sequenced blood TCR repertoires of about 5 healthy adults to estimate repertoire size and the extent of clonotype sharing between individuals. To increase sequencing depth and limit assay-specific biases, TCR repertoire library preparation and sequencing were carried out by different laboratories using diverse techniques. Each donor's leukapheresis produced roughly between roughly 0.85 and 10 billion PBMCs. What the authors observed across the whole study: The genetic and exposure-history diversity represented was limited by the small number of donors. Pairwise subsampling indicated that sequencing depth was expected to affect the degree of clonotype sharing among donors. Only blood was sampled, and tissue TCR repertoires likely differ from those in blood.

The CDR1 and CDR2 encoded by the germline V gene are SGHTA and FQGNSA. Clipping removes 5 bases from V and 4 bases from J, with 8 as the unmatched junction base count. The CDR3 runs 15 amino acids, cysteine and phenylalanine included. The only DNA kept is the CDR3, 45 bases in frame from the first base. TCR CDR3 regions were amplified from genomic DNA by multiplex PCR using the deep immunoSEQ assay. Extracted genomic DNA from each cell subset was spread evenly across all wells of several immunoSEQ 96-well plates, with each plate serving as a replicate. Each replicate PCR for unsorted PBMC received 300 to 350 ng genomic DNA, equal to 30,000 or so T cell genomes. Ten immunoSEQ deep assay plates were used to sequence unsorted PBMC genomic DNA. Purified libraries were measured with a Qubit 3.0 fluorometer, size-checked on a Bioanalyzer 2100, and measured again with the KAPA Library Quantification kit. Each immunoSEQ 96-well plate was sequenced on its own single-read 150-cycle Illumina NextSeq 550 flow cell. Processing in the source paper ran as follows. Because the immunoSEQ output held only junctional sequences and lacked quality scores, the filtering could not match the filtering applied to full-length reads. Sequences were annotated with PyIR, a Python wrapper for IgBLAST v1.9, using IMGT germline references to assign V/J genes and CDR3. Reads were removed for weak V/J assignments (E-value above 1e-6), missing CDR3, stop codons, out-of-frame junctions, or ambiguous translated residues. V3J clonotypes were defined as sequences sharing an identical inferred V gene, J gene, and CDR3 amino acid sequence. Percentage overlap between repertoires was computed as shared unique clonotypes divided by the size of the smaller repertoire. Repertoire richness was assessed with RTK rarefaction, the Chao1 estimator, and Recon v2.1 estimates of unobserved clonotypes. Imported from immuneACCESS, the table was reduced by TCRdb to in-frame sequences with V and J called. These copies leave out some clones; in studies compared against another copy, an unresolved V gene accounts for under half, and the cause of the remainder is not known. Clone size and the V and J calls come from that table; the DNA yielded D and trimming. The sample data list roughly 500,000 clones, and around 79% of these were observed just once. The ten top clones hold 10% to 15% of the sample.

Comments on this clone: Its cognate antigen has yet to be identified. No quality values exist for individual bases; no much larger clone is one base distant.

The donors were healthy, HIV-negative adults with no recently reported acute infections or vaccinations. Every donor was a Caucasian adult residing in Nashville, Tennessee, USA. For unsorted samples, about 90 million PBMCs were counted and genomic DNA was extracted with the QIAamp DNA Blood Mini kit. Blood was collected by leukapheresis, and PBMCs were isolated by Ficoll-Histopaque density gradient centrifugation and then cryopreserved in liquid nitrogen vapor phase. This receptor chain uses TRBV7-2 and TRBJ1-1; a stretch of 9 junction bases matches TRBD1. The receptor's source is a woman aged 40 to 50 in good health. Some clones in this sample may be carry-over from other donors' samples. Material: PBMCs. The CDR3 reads CASSRTGDQGTEAFF. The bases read TGTGCCAGCAGCAGGACAGGGGACCAGGGCACTGAAGCTTTCTTT.